Given below is one TCR beta chain in context. The antigen is not known. The sample belongs to a study of hypomethylating agent response in myelodysplastic syndrome. Whole-study findings and limits: Novel MDS antigen recognition by shared GLIPH2 clusters is possible but unvalidated. The MDS versus healthy comparison may be affected by non-age-matched controls.

Bulk bone marrow was analyzed without sorting T-cell subsets. Germline lookup yields CDR1 MNHNY and CDR2 SVGAGI (reference sequence). V gave up 6 bases and J gave up 8 bases; unmatched junction bases: 6. The CDR3 length is 15 residues. Here immunoSEQ multiplex PCR was the method, and the copy in TCRdb shows in-frame clones only, minus some. Of about 3,500 clones in the sample, approximately 78% were seen once. The rearrangement joins TRBV6-6 to TRBJ2-1; TRBD2 matches at 14 bases. Source: bone marrow, taken before or after starting hypomethylating agent treatment for myelodysplastic syndrome (not recorded which). The clonotype comes from a human donor with myelodysplastic syndrome. The CDR3 loop is CASRPGTSGSYEQFF. The CDR3 region has the DNA TGTGCCAGCAGACCCGGGACTAGCGGGAGCTATGAGCAGTTCTTC.